The 2 T cell receptor beta chains below come from one sample, sequenced in a study of response to subunit inactivated influenza vaccine. TCRdb re-called the RT-PCR reads with MiXCR, one entry per CDR3 protein. The sample has about 540,000 distinct CDR3 sequences, approximately 24% seen once. These records were also assigned to another study, of T cells expressing NK-cell markers. That report adds: 5'RACE template switching built TCR beta cDNA with unique molecular identifiers.

Material: CD4+ T cells sorted from PBMCs, obtained about 11 days after vaccination. These receptor sequences come from a middle-aged man who received an inactivated influenza vaccine.

Only a few counts were recorded for this clonotype. V gene TRBV6-2 or TRBV6-3 combines with J gene TRBJ2-7; tentatively, D is TRBD2 (5 bases). CDR3 length: 15 residues. Trimming shortened V by 0 bases and J by 6 bases, and 15 bases separated the two germline ends. CDR1 and CDR2 from the germline V gene are MNHEY and SVGEGT. The CDR3 DNA reads TGTGCCAGCAGTTACTCGAGGCCCGGGATCAGCGAGCAGTACTTC. It encodes CASSYSRPGISEQYF.

V and J are TRBV20-1 and TRBJ2-5, with 10 bases lining up with TRBD2. Losses at the gene ends were 6 bases for V and 7 bases for J; bases not matched to a gene: 11. The CDR3 loop spans 14 amino acids. Germline V CDR1 and CDR2: DFQATT, SNEGSKA (reference sequence). The CDR3 DNA is TGCAGTGCCAAAGGGGGGACTAGCGTTGCGACCCAGTACTTC. It is translated as CSAKGGTSVATQYF.